This TCR beta chain was observed in a study of cytomegalovirus exposure and HLA in healthy donors (dated by TCRdb to 2016 to 2017). Some background on the complete study: An earlier analysis of approximately 640 of the donors reported more than 250 Gb of sequence data and around 110 million unique TCR beta sequences from approximately 180 million T cells. Five DR-DQ haplotypes were treated as single units for association and clustering because of strong linkage in the cohort. Rather than using new phenotypic data, the later analysis identified candidate immune exposures from TCR beta sequences and from how often those sequences occurred across donors. Using immunosequencing, the study profiled T cell repertoires from approximately 700 subjects and related those repertoires to cytomegalovirus serostatus. Among the roughly 400 genotyped donors, around 81% belonged to the genetic ancestry cluster associated with self-reported Caucasian donors. In addition to the first cohort of 650 to 800 subjects, a separate validation cohort of under 150 different subjects was used. Approximately 310 gigabases of sequencing data and some 85 million unique TCR sequences were included in an early release covering roughly 700 HLA-typed donors. In a later genetic analysis, genome-wide SNP genotypes for about 65% of the roughly 670 donors were used, and that subset was treated as a discovery cohort. Typing coverage differed by locus: A, B, C, DRB1 and DQB1 were typed in roughly 629-630 donors, DQA1 in about 500, DPA1 in around 610, and DPB1 in 400 to 480. A later analysis re-analyzed previously published TCR beta repertoires from 600 to 850 donors and added high-resolution HLA genotyping to study TCR occurrence patterns. An earlier analysis of roughly 580 of the donors used high-throughput TCR beta sequencing to judge whether each TCR beta V gene segment behaved as functional or pseudogenic. The study aimed to test whether signatures of past pathogen exposure could be identified by cataloging public T cell receptors. To predict cytomegalovirus infection status, the study brought together high-throughput TCR immunosequencing, statistical association of individual TCRs with disease status, and machine learning. All discovery cohort repertoires had been generated using a single sequencing platform. Both class I and class II loci were covered by HLA typing, at four-digit resolution. Donor age, sex, ethnicity and CMV serostatus were compiled together with the repertoire data. Across under 500 genotyped donors of the cohort, an average of 235,054 unique TCR beta nucleotide sequences per donor were sequenced, and roughly 18% of those sequences were non-productive.

This clone came up a few times. The clone's antigen remains unknown. No base qualities exist here, and no much larger clone lies one base off it. The cohort comprised some 680 healthy bone marrow donors. All cohort members were sampled while nominally healthy, although unrecorded immune exposures were likely present. The donor was CMV seropositive and was included in the group of about 290 seropositive cohort members. Each donor provided a peripheral blood sample, and peripheral blood mononuclear cells were used for TCR beta sequencing. The Qiagen DNeasy Blood Extraction Kit was used to extract genomic DNA from the blood cell samples. General study outcomes and caveats: A few of the identified cytomegalovirus-associated TCR beta chains were confirmed in vitro to be specific for cytomegalovirus antigens. While some public TCRs were present in many individuals, most TCR sequences turned up only very rarely across donors. The study gave a list of 150 to 200 TCR beta chains associated with cytomegalovirus. The earlier analysis of fewer than 750 of the donors excluded seventeen rarely observed V segments, including chromosome 9 orphons, because counts were too low. Because the 87-base-pair reads could not distinguish some IMGT-functional V segments, including TRBV6-2 and TRBV6-3, those segments were excluded. In a later analysis, several top co-occurrence clusters were reported to appear linked to parvovirus B19, influenza, CMV and Epstein-Barr virus. A further reported finding was that TCR beta sequences accurately predicted the HLA-A and HLA-B alleles for most subjects in the first cohort. It was suggested by the authors that the approach could potentially be generalized to other disease states and immunological phenotypes. A later analysis associated around 16,000 TCR beta sequences with specific HLA alleles at a false discovery rate of 0.05. According to a later genetic analysis, donors in an Asian-associated ancestry cluster had fewer N-insertions in productive TCRs than the approximately 630-donor mean. An association between a missense DCLRE1C variant and V-gene and J-gene trimming of TCR beta chains was found in a later genetic analysis and replicated in an independent cohort. In both the original and validation cohorts, the classifier was reported to diagnose cytomegalovirus status with high specificity and sensitivity. Roughly uniform sequencing depth across donors was assumed in presence/absence analyses, although this assumption may not hold. Most CMV-associated TCR beta chains appeared to be HLA-restricted in a later analysis, and the HLA associations seemed to be driven largely by CMV exposure. An earlier analysis of approximately 530 of the donors showed that most TCR beta V segments appeared in productive rearrangements either about 87% or about 30% of the time, which broadly matched IMGT annotations. Because some donors lacked HLA typing at each locus, the association tests relied only on the typed subset. Assigning TCR associations to individual alleles was difficult when HLA alleles, especially DR and DQ, strongly co-occurred. Only TCR beta chains were sequenced in this cohort, and the absence of alpha or paired-chain data limited detectable features. In a later analysis, TCR association rates were found to vary across HLA loci, with the most associated TCRs seen for DRB1 alleles and the fewest for HLA-C alleles. Correlated functional status among segregating V segments might reflect linkage disequilibrium, but an unknown experimental factor could not be ruled out. The sequencing pipeline was judged likely to have produced a cluster of highly shared sequence variants as a technical artifact. For the cohort, immune exposure information was limited to CMV serostatus. A later analysis found that HLA-associated TCR beta chains were more clonally expanded and had lower generation probabilities than equally common non-associated chains.

The protocol used for the library was the immunoSEQ multiplex PCR assay. For the multiplex PCR, a mixture combining 60 forward primers for TCR Vbeta segments and 13 reverse primers for TCR Jbeta segments was used. A multiplex PCR assay on genomic DNA amplified the CDR3 region of rearranged TCR beta genes. On the Illumina HiSeq System, the amplified TCR beta libraries were sequenced as 87-base-pair reads. In the authors' own workflow: Across the 700 or so repertoires, a later analysis counted 80 million or so unique TCR beta chains, some 11 million of which were shared by at least two donors. Raw reads were error-corrected and collapsed into unique sequences with a nearest-neighbor algorithm that merged closely related sequences to remove PCR and sequencing errors. CDR3 sequences were aligned to IMGT reference sequences to assign V, D and J gene segments. For a sequence to be retained, a match of at least six nucleotides to both a V gene segment and a J gene segment was required. A rearrangement was called productive if the CDR3 had no stop codons and remained in frame with V and J, and every other rearrangement was called non-productive. Following IMGT convention, CDR3 was defined as the stretch from the second conserved V-encoded cysteine to the conserved J-encoded phenylalanine. Sequences without an unambiguous match to a single V gene segment were excluded from the earlier analysis of several hundred of the donors. In an earlier analysis of 500 to 750 of the donors, V segments were called functional above 56.7% productive rearrangements and were called segregating when the between-donor standard deviation exceeded 5%. A statistical classification framework was developed to diagnose cytomegalovirus status using the catalog of TCR beta chain sequences. In a later analysis, V and J genes were assigned by comparing TCR nucleotide sequences against IMGT/GENE-DB human TR gene sequences. In a later analysis, CDR3 sequences and most-parsimonious VDJ recombination scenarios were assigned using the TCRdist pipeline. In a later analysis, every TCR beta chain was defined by the combination of its CDR3 amino acid sequence and its V-gene family, and reads without a unique V-gene family were dropped. A later analysis removed 600 or so highly shared, low-generation-probability nucleotide sequences to deal with suspected cross-contamination and a sequencing artifact. In a later analysis, a clonal expansion index was calculated for each public chain from normalized within-repertoire ranks of inferred template counts. A later analysis computed generation probabilities with a VDJ recombination model fitted to out-of-frame rearrangements, and checked the results against IGoR. In a later analysis, hypergeometric tests were used to score TCR-TCR, TCR-HLA and TCR-CMV co-occurrence, with a repertoire-size bias correction applied to TCR pairs. To estimate false discovery rates, a later analysis permuted the HLA or CMV assignments 20 times. In a later analysis, co-occurring TCRs were grouped using DBSCAN, and TCRdist sequence similarity was added for clustering within HLA-allele-positive subsets. For co-occurrence clustering, repertoires with fewer than 30,000 or more than 120,000 public chains were excluded, along with five repertoires with anomalous nucleotide sharing. TCRdb obtained this table from immuneACCESS and retained in-frame rearrangements with V and J assigned. These tables miss some clones; where compared with another copy, unresolved V genes account for less than half of the shortfall, and the remainder is unexplained. V, J and clone size were drawn from that table, and D and trimming were deduced from the DNA. Recorded for this sample are about 110,000 clones; 50% to 70% of them occurred a single time. In total, the top ten clones hold 3.8% of the sample.

V is clipped by 3 bases and J by 6 bases, and the sequence between their germline boundaries is 14 bases long. CDR1 is given as LNHDA and CDR2 as SQIVND, both from the germline V gene (reference sequence). The CDR3, from cysteine to phenylalanine, totals 14 residues. CDR3 DNA only is kept here, 42 bases in frame from base 1. The receptor's source is a man aged 30 to 39 in good health and CMV-seropositive. The rearranged segments are TRBV19 and TRBJ1-1, with TRBD1 as a weak D call on 6 bases. Sequenced: PBMCs. The CDR3 region reads CASSINLQGAEAFF. DNA sequence: TGTGCCAGTAGTATCAATTTACAGGGCGCTGAAGCTTTCTTT.